This paragraph reports one TCR beta chain. What it binds is unknown. Germline V lookup: CDR1 SGDLS, CDR2 YYNGEE. The V gene end was trimmed by 2 bases and the J gene end by 2 bases; junction bases not matched to a gene: 6. The CDR3 covers 17 residues. The entry originates in a study of cytomegalovirus exposure and HLA in healthy donors. Study findings and constraints: Analysis was carried out at a later point, and it linked a missense DCLRE1C variant to TCR beta V- and J-gene trimming. Three CMV-associated chains proved CMV antigen-specific in vitro. The likely explanation for a cluster of highly shared sequence variants was sequencing artifact. There were some public TCRs occurring in many donors, but most TCR sequences were rare.

In the PCR, 60 Vbeta and 13 Jbeta primers were used. The data were produced by immunoSEQ multiplex PCR, yet TCRdb's version contains in-frame clones alone and is incomplete. In the table there are 90,000 to 120,000 clones, approximately 74% of which are singletons. Input material: PBMCs. This chain uses TRBV9 with TRBJ2-2; TRBD2 aligns across 10 bases. This receptor was identified in a middle-aged woman in good health and CMV-seropositive. The DNA of the CDR3 is TGTGCCAGCAGCGTTGGGTTAGCGGGGGGAAACACCGGGGAGCTGTTTTTT. It translates to CASSVGLAGGNTGELFF.